Sequencing of this TCR beta chain was carried out in a study of T cell responses to AZD1222 COVID-19 vaccine. Using immunoSEQ multiplex PCR, the repertoire was profiled, and TCRdb retains in-frame clones only, with some absent. Of approximately 190,000 clones in the sample, roughly 92% were seen once. The specimen comprised peripheral blood, sampled on day 0 of AZD1222 vaccination. The receptor comes from an adult in good health.

The CDR3 coding sequence is TGTGCCAGCATTGCGGGGGGCAGCTCCTACAATGAGCAGTTCTTC. Translating it yields CASIAGGSSYNEQFF. This chain joins TRBV28 and TRBJ2-1; TRBD2 aligns across 8 bases. CDR3 length equals 15 residues. The V segment lost 7 bases and the J segment 0 bases; nucleotides outside the gene matches: 5. Germline V CDR1 and CDR2: MDHEN, SYDVKM. The full variable domain, rest sourced from reference TRBV28 and TRBJ2-1, is DVKVTQSSRYLVKRTGEKVFLECVQDMDHENMFWYRQDPGLGLRLIYFSYDVKMKEKGDIPEGYSVSREKKERFSLILESASTNQTSMYLCASIAGGSSYNEQFFGPGTRLTVL.